This TCR beta chain was recorded in a study of identical twins. TCRdb called the 5' RACE reads again in MiXCR, with one record for every CDR3 protein. The table lists about 690,000 distinct CDR3 sequences, around 20% of them singletons. The same data also contributed to another study, on T cells expressing NK-cell markers.

This TCR came from a woman aged 18-30 years in good health. Sequences were obtained from PBMCs.

Written as DNA, the CDR3 is TGTGCCAGCAGCCCGGGACGGCTTAATGAAAAACTGTTTTTT. It is translated as CASSPGRLNEKLFF. The chain joins TRBV13 to TRBJ1-4; a possible D gene is TRBD1 (5 bases). Trimming shortened V by 5 bases and J by 4 bases, and 11 bases separated the two germline ends. The CDR3 sequence is 14 residues long. Germline V lookup: CDR1 PRHDT, CDR2 FYEKMQ (reference sequence).